The rows below give T cell receptor beta chains drawn from one sample of a study of blood T cell repertoires in COVID-19. Profiled with immunoSEQ multiplex PCR; TCRdb holds only in-frame clones, not every one. The table includes about 250,000 clones, about 88% detected once. Sample: peripheral blood. The receptors derive from a woman aged 40 to 50 who had recovered from COVID-19. Each CDR3 is given with its conserved first and last residue. D genes are given only for firm matches. A row's size may be missing; if present it is once, few, many or a size class.

cdr3_length clone_size d_call j_call v_call cdr3_aa cdr3_nt
15 NA TRBD2 TRBJ2-7 TRBV7-8 CASSSSGGLGGEQYF TGTGCCAGCAGCTCCAGCGGGGGCCTGGGGGGCGAGCAGTACTTC
15 NA NA TRBJ1-2 TRBV6-5 CASSYFGAANYGYTF TGTGCCAGCAGTTACTTTGGGGCCGCTAACTATGGCTACACCTTC
17 once NA TRBJ1-3 TRBV9 CASSVEGRRGSGNTIYF TGTGCCAGCAGCGTAGAAGGGCGCAGGGGTTCTGGAAACACCATATATTTT
14 NA NA TRBJ2-1 TRBV27 CASSLRTGNNEQFF TGTGCCAGCAGTCTGCGTACAGGGAACAATGAGCAGTTCTTC
17 NA TRBD1 TRBJ1-1 TRBV6-2/TRBV6-3 CASSYALDRVRGTEAFF TGTGCCAGCAGTTACGCCCTGGACAGGGTAAGGGGCACTGAAGCTTTCTTT
15 NA TRBD1 TRBJ1-1 TRBV5-1 CASSLAGQGGTEAFF TGCGCCAGCAGCTTGGCCGGACAGGGCGGTACTGAAGCTTTCTTT
10 once NA TRBJ1-4 TRBV20-1 CSAYNEKLFF TGCAGTGCGTATAATGAAAAACTGTTTTTT
14 NA NA TRBJ1-1 TRBV11-3 CASSLRSGNTEAFF TGTGCCAGCAGCTTACGGTCAGGAAACACTGAAGCTTTCTTT
14 once NA TRBJ2-1 TRBV5-1 CASSLNRNYNEQFF TGCGCCAGCAGCTTGAACAGAAACTACAATGAGCAGTTCTTC
13 NA TRBD1 TRBJ1-2 TRBV5-6 CASSPDRFYGYTF TGTGCCAGCAGCCCGGACAGGTTCTATGGCTACACCTTC
13 NA TRBD2 TRBJ2-7 TRBV11-3 CASSQTSFHEQYF TGTGCCAGCAGCCAGACTAGCTTCCACGAGCAGTACTTC
13 NA NA TRBJ2-5 TRBV28 CASSFLSPETQYF TGTGCCAGCAGTTTTTTGTCTCCAGAGACCCAGTACTTC
13 NA TRBD2 TRBJ2-1 TRBV13 CASSPGGYNEQFF TGTGCCAGCAGCCCGGGAGGTTACAATGAGCAGTTCTTC
15 NA NA TRBJ2-3 TRBV5-1 CASSYTGRGTDTQYF TGCGCCAGCAGCTATACAGGGCGGGGGACAGATACGCAGTATTTT
15 few NA TRBJ2-7 TRBV9 CASSVGGTYSYEQYF TGTGCCAGCAGCGTAGGCGGGACGTACTCCTACGAGCAGTACTTC
18 NA NA TRBJ2-3 TRBV5-8 CASSLLGSTPQITDTQYF TGTGCCAGCAGCTTGTTGGGGAGTACACCACAGATCACAGATACGCAGTATTTT
15 NA NA TRBJ1-6 TRBV5-1 CASSIPDRENSPLHF TGCGCCAGCAGCATCCCGGACAGAGAGAATTCACCCCTCCACTTT
14 NA NA TRBJ2-7 TRBV25-1 CASSDRVPPYEQYF TGTGCCAGCAGTGACAGGGTTCCCCCCTACGAGCAGTACTTC